The TCR beta chain under discussion was sequenced for a study of cytomegalovirus exposure and HLA in healthy donors. Researchers ran the PCR with 60 Vbeta and 13 Jbeta primers. This table comes from immunoSEQ multiplex PCR, and its TCRdb copy is limited to in-frame clones, with some not included. The table includes under 100,000 clones, about 74% detected once. Study-level results: An apparent linkage of common viral pathogens to several of the most significant clusters emerged in a later analysis. Usually a TCR sequence was rare, but some public TCRs were found in many donors. Highly shared variants forming one cluster were likely a sequencing artifact.

Those who donated were healthy bone marrow donors. The CDR3 length is 14 residues. Per germline, CDR1 LNHDA and CDR2 SQIVND (reference sequence). The junction had 9 bases not matched to a gene; V was cut back by 2 bases and J by 14 bases. As concerns this clone: What it recognizes is unknown.

The V call is TRBV19, the J call TRBJ1-2, with 12 bases lining up with TRBD1. The receptor was isolated from a woman between 45 and 60 years old in good health and CMV-seropositive. The sequencing input was PBMCs. CDR3 in amino acids: CASSILGDRGPSTF. In DNA form, the CDR3 reads TGTGCCAGTAGTATACTAGGGGACAGGGGGCCTTCAACCTTC.